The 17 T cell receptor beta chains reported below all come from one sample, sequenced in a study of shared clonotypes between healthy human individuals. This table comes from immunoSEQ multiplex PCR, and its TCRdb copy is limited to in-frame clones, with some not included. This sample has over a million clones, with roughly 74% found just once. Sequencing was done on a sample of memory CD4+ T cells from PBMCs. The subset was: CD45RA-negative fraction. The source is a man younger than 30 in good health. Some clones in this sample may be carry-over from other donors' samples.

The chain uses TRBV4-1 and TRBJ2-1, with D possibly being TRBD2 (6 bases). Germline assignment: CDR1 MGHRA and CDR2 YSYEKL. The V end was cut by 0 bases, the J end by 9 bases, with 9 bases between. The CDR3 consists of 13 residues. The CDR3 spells CASSQDRAGEQFF. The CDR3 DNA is TGCGCCAGCAGCCAAGACCGAGCGGGTGAGCAGTTCTTC.

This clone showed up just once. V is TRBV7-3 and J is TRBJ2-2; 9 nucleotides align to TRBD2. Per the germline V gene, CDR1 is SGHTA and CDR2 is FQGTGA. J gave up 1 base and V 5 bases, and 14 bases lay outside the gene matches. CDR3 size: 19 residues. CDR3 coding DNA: TGTGCCAGCAGCCGAATACTAGCGGGCCGGCCTGGGAACACCGGGGAGCTGTTTTTT. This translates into CASSRILAGRPGNTGELFF.

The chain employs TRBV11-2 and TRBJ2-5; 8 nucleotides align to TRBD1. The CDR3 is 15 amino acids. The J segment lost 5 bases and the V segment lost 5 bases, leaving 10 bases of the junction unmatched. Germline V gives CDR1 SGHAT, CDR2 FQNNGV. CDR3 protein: CASSPWTGRMETQYF. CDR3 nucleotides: TGTGCCAGCAGCCCTTGGACAGGGAGGATGGAGACCCAGTACTTC.

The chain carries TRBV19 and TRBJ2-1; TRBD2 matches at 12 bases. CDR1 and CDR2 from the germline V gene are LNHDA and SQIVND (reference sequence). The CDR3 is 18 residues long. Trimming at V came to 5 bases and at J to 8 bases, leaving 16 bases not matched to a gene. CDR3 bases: TGTGCCAGTAGTCTCGGGACTAGCGGGTCCCGATTGTCGGATGAGCAGTTCTTC. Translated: CASSLGTSGSRLSDEQFF.

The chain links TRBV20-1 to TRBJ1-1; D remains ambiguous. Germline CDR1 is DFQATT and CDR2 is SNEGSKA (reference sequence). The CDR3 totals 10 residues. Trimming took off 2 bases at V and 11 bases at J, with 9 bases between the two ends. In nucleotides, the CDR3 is TGCAGTGCTAGATCGTCGGGTGCTTTCTTT. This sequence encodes CSARSSGAFF.

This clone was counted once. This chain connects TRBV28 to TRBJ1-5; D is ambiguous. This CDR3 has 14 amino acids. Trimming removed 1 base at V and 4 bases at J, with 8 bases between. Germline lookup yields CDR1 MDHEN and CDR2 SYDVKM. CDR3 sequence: CASSLFVSNQPQHF. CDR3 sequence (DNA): TGTGCCAGCAGTTTATTCGTCTCAAATCAGCCCCAGCATTTT.

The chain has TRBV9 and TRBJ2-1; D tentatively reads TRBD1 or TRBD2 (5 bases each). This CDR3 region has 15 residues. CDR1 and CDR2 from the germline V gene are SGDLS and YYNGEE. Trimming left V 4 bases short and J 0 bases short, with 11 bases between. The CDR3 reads CASSPGTPSYNEQFF. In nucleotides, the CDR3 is TGTGCCAGCAGCCCAGGGACCCCCTCCTACAATGAGCAGTTCTTC.

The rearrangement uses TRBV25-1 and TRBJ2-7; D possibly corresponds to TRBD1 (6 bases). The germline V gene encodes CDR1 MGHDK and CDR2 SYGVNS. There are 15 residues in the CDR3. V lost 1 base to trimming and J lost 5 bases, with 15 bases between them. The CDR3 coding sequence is TGTGCCAGCAGTGAATGGGTGGGCAGGGGCCACGAGCAGTACTTC. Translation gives CASSEWVGRGHEQYF.

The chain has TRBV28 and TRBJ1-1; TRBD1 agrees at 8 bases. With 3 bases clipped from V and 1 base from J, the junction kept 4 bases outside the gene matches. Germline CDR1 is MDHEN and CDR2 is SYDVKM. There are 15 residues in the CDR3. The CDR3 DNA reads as TGTGCCAGCAGTTTTGGGACAGGTCGGAACACTGAAGCTTTCTTT. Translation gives CASSFGTGRNTEAFF. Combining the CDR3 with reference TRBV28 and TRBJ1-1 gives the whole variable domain DVKVTQSSRYLVKRTGEKVFLECVQDMDHENMFWYRQDPGLGLRLIYFSYDVKMKEKGDIPEGYSVSREKKERFSLILESASTNQTSMYLCASSFGTGRNTEAFFGQGTRLTVV.

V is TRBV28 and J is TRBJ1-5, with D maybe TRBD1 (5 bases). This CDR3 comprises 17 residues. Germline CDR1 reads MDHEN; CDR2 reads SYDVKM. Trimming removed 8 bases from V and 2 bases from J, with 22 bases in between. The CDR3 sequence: CASQTVGRGRGNQPQHF. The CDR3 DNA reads TGTGCCAGCCAAACGGTGGGTAGGGGTCGAGGCAATCAGCCCCAGCATTTT.

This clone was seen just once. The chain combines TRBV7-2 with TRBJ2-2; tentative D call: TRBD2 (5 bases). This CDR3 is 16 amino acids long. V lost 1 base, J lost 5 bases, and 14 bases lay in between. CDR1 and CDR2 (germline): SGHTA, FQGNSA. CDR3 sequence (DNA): TGTGCCAGCAGCTTAGACTTCGGGGTTGAAACCGGGGAGCTGTTTTTT. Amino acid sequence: CASSLDFGVETGELFF. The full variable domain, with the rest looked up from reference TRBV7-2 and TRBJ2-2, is GAGVSQSPSNKVTEKGKDVELRCDPISGHTALYWYRQSLGQGLEFLIYFQGNSAPDKSGLPSDRFSAERTGGSVSTLTIQRTQQEDSAVYLCASSLDFGVETGELFFGEGSRLTVL.

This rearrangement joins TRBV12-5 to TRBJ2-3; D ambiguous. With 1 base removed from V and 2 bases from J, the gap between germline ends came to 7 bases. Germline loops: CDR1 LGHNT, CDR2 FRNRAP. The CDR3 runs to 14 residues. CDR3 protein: CASGLGSSTDTQYF. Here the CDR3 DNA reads TGTGCTAGTGGTTTGGGTAGCTCCACAGATACGCAGTATTTT.

The CDR3 is CASSPFRTDTQYF. The CDR3 DNA reads TGTGCCAGCTCACCCTTCCGCACAGATACGCAGTATTTT. This rearrangement joins TRBV18 to TRBJ2-3; D call uncertain. V was shortened by 3 bases and J by 1 base, with 5 bases between the two germline ends. Germline loops: CDR1 KGHSH, CDR2 LQKENI. The CDR3 runs to 13 residues.

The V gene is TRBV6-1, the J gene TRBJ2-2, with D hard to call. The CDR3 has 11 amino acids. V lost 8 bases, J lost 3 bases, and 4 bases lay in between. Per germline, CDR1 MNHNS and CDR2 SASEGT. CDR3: CASRYTGELFF. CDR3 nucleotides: TGTGCCAGCCGGTACACCGGGGAGCTGTTTTTT.

CDR3 region: CAISEDGDHQETQYF. DNA of the CDR3: TGTGCCATCAGTGAGGACGGAGATCACCAAGAGACCCAGTACTTC. V is TRBV10-3 and J is TRBJ2-5; no firm D call. Germline V gene data show CDR1 as ENHRY and CDR2 as SYGVKD. V was clipped by 2 bases and J by 0 bases, with 10 bases between them. The CDR3 covers 15 residues.

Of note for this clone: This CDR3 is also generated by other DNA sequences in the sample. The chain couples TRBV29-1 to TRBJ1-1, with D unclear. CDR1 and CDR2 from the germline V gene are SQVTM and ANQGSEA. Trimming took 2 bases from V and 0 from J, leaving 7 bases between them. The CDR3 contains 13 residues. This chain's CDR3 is CSVERRLNTEAFF. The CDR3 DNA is TGCAGCGTTGAACGCCGCTTGAACACTGAAGCTTTCTTT.

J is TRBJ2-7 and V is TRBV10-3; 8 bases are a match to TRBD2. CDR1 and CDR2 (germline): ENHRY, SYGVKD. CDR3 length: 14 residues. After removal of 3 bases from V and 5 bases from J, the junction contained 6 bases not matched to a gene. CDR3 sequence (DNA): TGTGCCATCAGTGAATCCACTAGCGGCCACGAGCAGTACTTC. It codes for CAISESTSGHEQYF.